The 22 T cell receptor beta chains below come from one sample, sequenced in a study of shared clonotypes between healthy human individuals. This table comes from immunoSEQ multiplex PCR, and its TCRdb copy is limited to in-frame clones, with some not included. The repertoire holds 490,000 or so clones, with 76% as singletons. The specimen was PBMCs. Receptors originate from a woman aged 40 to 49 in good health. Some clones in this sample may be carry-over from other donors' samples.

CDR3 DNA: TGCGCCAGCAGTGAAACTAGGGGGACTGGAAACACCATATATTTT. Its protein is CASSETRGTGNTIYF. This chain uses TRBV10-2 with TRBJ1-3, with D tentatively TRBD1 (6 bases). This CDR3 has 15 residues. V lost 3 bases to trimming and J lost 2 bases, with 11 bases between them. From germline, CDR1 is WSHSY and CDR2 SAAADI.

CDR3 sequence (DNA): TGTGCCAGCAGCTTTCGGGCTAGTGGGTCAGATACGCAGTATTTT. Encoded protein: CASSFRASGSDTQYF. The genes are TRBV6-6 and TRBJ2-3; no reliable D call. V lost 6 bases and J lost 4, with 17 bases in between. CDR3 size: 15 residues. From germline, CDR1 is MNHNY and CDR2 SVGAGI (reference sequence).

The sample holds one count of this clone. The chain joins TRBV13 to TRBJ1-2, with D perhaps matching TRBD1 (5 bases). Germline CDR1 reads PRHDT; CDR2 reads FYEKMQ (reference sequence). V shed 4 bases and J shed 4 bases, with 7 bases lying between them. CDR3 length: 12 amino acids. CDR3 amino acids: CASSSQGYGYTF. In DNA, the CDR3 is TGTGCCAGCAGCTCCCAGGGCTATGGCTACACCTTC.

This clone was recorded many times. At the DNA level, this CDR3 is encoded by other sequences in the same sample as well. For the CDR3, the DNA is TGTGCCAGCAGCCCAGGACAGAACACTGAAGCTTTCTTT. Protein product: CASSPGQNTEAFF. The rearrangement joins TRBV5-4 to TRBJ1-1, with D possibly matching TRBD1 (5 bases). CDR3 length: 13 amino acids. Trimming pared 4 bases from V and 1 base from J, leaving 8 bases between. The germline gives CDR1 SGHNT, CDR2 YYREEE (reference sequence).

This chain joins TRBV7-2 and TRBJ2-7; 16 nucleotides line up with TRBD2. The J segment lost 6 bases and the V segment lost 5 bases, leaving 10 bases of the junction unmatched. The CDR3 covers 17 residues. Germline-derived CDR1 and CDR2 are SGHTA and FQGNSA. The CDR3 spells CASSPPGTSGRAVEQYF. The CDR3 DNA follows: TGTGCCAGCAGCCCGCCAGGGACTAGCGGGAGGGCCGTCGAGCAGTACTTC.

The V gene is TRBV30, the J gene TRBJ2-7; 11 bases fit TRBD1. Trimming removed 2 bases from V and 7 bases from J; junction bases left unmatched: 10. Germline V gives CDR1 GTSNPN, CDR2 SVGIG (reference sequence). The CDR3 loop spans 15 amino acids. CDR3 bases: TGTGCCTGGAGTTCGCGCAGGACAGGGGGCTGGGAGCAGTACTTC. Translated: CAWSSRRTGGWEQYF.

V gene TRBV19 combines with J gene TRBJ2-5; TRBD1 aligns across 7 bases. The germline V gene encodes CDR1 LNHDA and CDR2 SQIVND (reference sequence). The CDR3 has 14 residues. The trim removed 6 bases at V and 5 bases at J, leaving 9 bases unmatched. The CDR3 DNA is TGTGCCAGTAGCCAAAACGACAGGGCCGAGACCCAGTACTTC. This gives the protein CASSQNDRAETQYF.

Ten or more counts support this clone. The chain uses TRBV19 and TRBJ2-7; 11 bases are shared with TRBD2. CDR3 size: 14 residues. V was pared by 6 bases and J by 6 bases, with 7 bases of the junction left unmatched. CDR1 and CDR2 from the germline V gene are LNHDA and SQIVND (reference sequence). Here the CDR3 DNA reads TGTGCCAGTAGGGACGGAGGGACTAGCGGCGAGCAGTACTTC. Encoded protein: CASRDGGTSGEQYF.

V gene TRBV23-1 combines with J gene TRBJ1-5; 7 bases agree with TRBD1. TRBV23-1 is an ORF for which the function is uncertain. The trim removed 6 bases at V and 0 bases at J, leaving 14 bases unmatched. This CDR3 is 18 amino acids long. The CDR3 region has the DNA TGCGCCAGCAGCCTCAGGACAGGAAAGGGAGTTAGCAATCAGCCCCAGCATTTT. Amino acids: CASSLRTGKGVSNQPQHF.

This clone was counted only a few times. At the DNA level, this CDR3 is encoded by other sequences in the same sample as well. This chain connects TRBV28 to TRBJ2-3; D is possibly TRBD1 (7 bases). The CDR3 loop spans 15 amino acids. Trimming stripped 6 bases from V and 3 bases from J, with 16 bases between. The germline V gene has CDR1 MDHEN and CDR2 SYDVKM. Here the CDR3 reads CASSLVQGGTDTQYF. As DNA, the CDR3 is TGTGCCAGCAGCCTCGTTCAGGGGGGTACAGATACGCAGTATTTT.

J is TRBJ2-2 and V is TRBV19; D may be TRBD2 (6 bases). The V end was cut by 7 bases, the J end by 0 bases, with 9 bases between. The CDR3 extends over 14 amino acids. Germline V gives CDR1 LNHDA, CDR2 SQIVND (reference sequence). CDR3 in amino acids: CASTRGSNTGELFF. The CDR3 DNA sequence: TGTGCCAGTACCCGGGGGTCGAACACCGGGGAGCTGTTTTTT.

The chain uses TRBV27 and TRBJ1-2; 7 nucleotides match TRBD1. The J segment lost 2 bases and the V segment lost 5 bases, leaving 8 bases of the junction unmatched. The CDR3 contains 15 residues. Germline assignment: CDR1 MNHEY and CDR2 SMNVEV (reference sequence). In nucleotides, the CDR3 is TGTGCCAGCAGTCAACAGGGGACGGGGAACTATGGCTACACCTTC. Amino acids: CASSQQGTGNYGYTF.

The chain recombines TRBV19 with TRBJ2-5; tentatively, D is TRBD1 (6 bases). The CDR3 sequence is 13 residues long. CDR1 and CDR2 from the germline V gene are LNHDA and SQIVND (reference sequence). V was cut by 2 bases and J by 3 bases, with 7 bases left in between. The CDR3, as DNA: TGTGCCAGTAGTATAAACAGGGAAGAGACCCAGTACTTC. Encoded protein: CASSINREETQYF.

This chain connects TRBV10-2 to TRBJ1-1; 7 bases agree with TRBD1. There are 17 residues in the CDR3. CDR1 is WSHSY and CDR2 is SAAADI in the germline V gene. Trimming removed 10 bases from V and 2 bases from J; junction bases left unmatched: 19. The CDR3 here is CATKRGQAGWGNTEAFF. CDR3 sequence (DNA): TGCGCCACCAAGAGGGGGCAGGCCGGGTGGGGTAACACTGAAGCTTTCTTT.

This clone showed up just a few times. The chain couples TRBV4-1 to TRBJ2-2; D is unclear. The CDR3 has 16 amino acids. With 1 base removed from V and 2 bases from J, the gap between germline ends came to 11 bases. The V gene's germline CDR1 is MGHRA and CDR2 YSYEKL. CDR3 DNA: TGCGCCAGCAGCCAAGCGCCCGACACCAACACCGGGGAGCTGTTTTTT. Protein product: CASSQAPDTNTGELFF.

The CDR3 DNA sequence: TGTGCCAGCAGCCCCAGAGACGCGGGAGGGCTCAATGAGCAGTTCTTC. Protein sequence: CASSPRDAGGLNEQFF. The V and J genes are TRBV13 and TRBJ2-1; TRBD2 agrees at 9 bases. Unmatched junction bases numbered 11, after V lost 5 bases and J lost 6 bases. Germline V gene sequence: CDR1 PRHDT, CDR2 FYEKMQ (reference sequence). The CDR3 totals 16 residues.

The rearrangement joins TRBV5-4 to TRBJ2-3; 12 bases map to TRBD2. The CDR3 sequence is 16 residues long. The V and J ends lost 4 bases and 2 bases, in that order; junction bases with no gene match: 5. Germline CDR1 SGHNT, CDR2 YYREEE (reference sequence). For the CDR3, the DNA is TGTGCCAGCAGCACACCTAGCGGGAGGGACACAGATACGCAGTATTTT. This translates into CASSTPSGRDTDTQYF.

The chain joins TRBV5-1 to TRBJ2-7; D not resolved. Trimming removed 1 base at V and 1 base at J, with 12 bases between. The germline gives CDR1 SGHRS, CDR2 YFSETQ. The CDR3 covers 15 residues. In DNA, the CDR3 is TGCGCCAGCAGCTTGACCACGGACGGATCCTACGAGCAGTACTTC. It specifies CASSLTTDGSYEQYF. Filled out from reference TRBV5-1 and TRBJ2-7, the complete variable domain reads KAGVTQTPRYLIKTRGQQVTLSCSPISGHRSVSWYQQTPGQGLQFLFEYFSETQRNKGNFPGRFSGRQFSNSRSEMNVSTLELGDSALYLCASSLTTDGSYEQYFGPGTRLTVT.

Notes on this clone: A much larger clone lies a single base off, so this may be a read error. This chain connects TRBV5-6 to TRBJ2-2; 7 positions match TRBD2. The CDR3 loop spans 15 amino acids. Germline V CDR1 and CDR2: SGHDT, YYEEEE. V dropped 0 bases and J dropped 7; count of bases not matched to a gene: 6. In DNA form, the CDR3 reads TGTGCCAGCAGCTTGGGTGGGACTAATTACGGGGAGCTGTTTTTT. Its protein product is CASSLGGTNYGELFF.

The J gene is TRBJ1-3, the V gene TRBV7-8; maybe TRBD1 (6 bases). V was pared by 5 bases and J by 0 bases, with 14 bases between. Germline V gives CDR1 SGHVS, CDR2 FQNEAQ. The CDR3 has 16 residues. The CDR3, as DNA: TGTGCCAGCAGCCCACAGGGTATGGCCTCTGGAAACACCATATATTTT. Translation: CASSPQGMASGNTIYF.

The chain recombines TRBV25-1 with TRBJ2-1, with 9 positions matching TRBD2. CDR3 length: 16 residues. The V segment lost 3 bases and the J segment 5 bases; nucleotides outside the gene matches: 8. CDR1 is MGHDK, CDR2 SYGVNS, per germline. CDR3: CASSDGGRVGNNEQFF. DNA of the CDR3: TGTGCCAGCAGTGATGGCGGGAGGGTGGGAAACAATGAGCAGTTCTTC.

This clone was observed a few times. V is TRBV2 and J is TRBJ2-3; 9 nucleotides align to TRBD2. CDR1 and CDR2 (germline): SNHLY, FYNNEI. V shed 6 bases, J shed 0 bases, and the junction held 1 base outside the gene matches. CDR3 length: 14 residues. The chain's CDR3 is CASSGLASTDTQYF. The CDR3, as DNA: TGTGCCAGCAGCGGACTAGCGAGCACAGATACGCAGTATTTT.